These 12 T cell receptor beta chains came from one sample sequenced in a study of post-analysis software for immune sequencing data. Findings and caveats of the study: Four or five TRBV segments were significantly more frequent in patients than in controls. TRBV5-6, TRBV5-1 and TRBV20-1 were among these segments.

Incorporated into the TCR beta cDNA libraries were unique molecular identifiers, which served to reduce PCR and sequencing biases. TCRdb reprocessed the PCR reads with MiXCR, giving one entry per CDR3 protein. There are more than 500,000 distinct CDR3 sequences in the sample; roughly 34% occur only once, and 4.5% to 7.5% lies in the top ten. These receptors lack a known antigen. Specimen: blood. The receptors come from a girl under 18 with multiple sclerosis.

This rearrangement joins TRBV7-9 to TRBJ1-1, with TRBD1 matching over 7 bases. The V and J ends lost 5 bases and 3 bases, in that order; junction bases with no gene match: 9. CDR1 is SEHNR, CDR2 FQNEAQ, per germline (reference sequence). The CDR3 runs 15 residues. CDR3 protein: CASSEDRVGDTEAFF. For the CDR3, the DNA is TGTGCCAGCAGCGAAGACAGGGTAGGCGACACTGAAGCTTTCTTT.

The gene calls are TRBV29-1 and TRBJ1-1; D might be TRBD1 (5 bases). The germline V and J ends were trimmed by 7 bases and 1 base, with 10 bases remaining between them. Germline V gene sequence: CDR1 SQVTM, CDR2 ANQGSEA. The CDR3 totals 12 residues. The CDR3 DNA sequence: TGCAGCGCGACAGTACCGAACACTGAAGCTTTCTTT. Translated: CSATVPNTEAFF.

V is TRBV29-1 and J is TRBJ2-1; D is undetermined. Germline V gene sequence: CDR1 SQVTM, CDR2 ANQGSEA. The CDR3 has 14 residues. V gave up 4 bases and J gave up 1 base, with 11 bases separating them. The CDR3 region has the DNA TGCAGCGTTGTGGGCAGAGTGTCCTACAATGAGCAGTTCTTC. Amino acids: CSVVGRVSYNEQFF.

This clonotype was seen more than once but under ten times. V and J are TRBV6-5 and TRBJ1-1, with TRBD1 as a possible D gene (5 bases). Trimming removed 6 bases from V and 3 bases from J, with 20 bases in between. The length of the CDR3 is 16 residues. The germline CDR1 and CDR2 sequences are MNHEY and SVGAGI. Here the CDR3 reads CASRFLPRGGDTEAFF. The CDR3 nucleotides are TGTGCCAGCAGATTCCTCCCGCGGGGGGGGGACACTGAAGCTTTCTTT.

A few counts support this clonotype. The chain combines TRBV11-2 with TRBJ1-2; TRBD1 is a possible D gene (6 bases). The CDR3 consists of 16 residues. Per germline, CDR1 SGHAT and CDR2 FQNNGV. Trimming removed 4 bases at V and 4 bases at J, with 19 bases between. The CDR3 DNA reads TGTGCCAGCAGCTCGACCCGGGGGCGAAACTCCTATGGCTACACCTTC. This gives the protein CASSSTRGRNSYGYTF.

This clonotype was seen only a few times. The chain couples TRBV9 to TRBJ2-5; D perhaps matches TRBD2 (6 bases). CDR3 size: 16 residues. Trimming removed 0 bases from V and 2 bases from J, with 14 bases in between. Germline assignment: CDR1 SGDLS and CDR2 YYNGEE. The CDR3 sequence: CASSVAGTARQETQYF. Here the CDR3 DNA reads TGTGCCAGCAGCGTAGCCGGGACTGCGCGTCAAGAGACCCAGTACTTC.

This clonotype was seen only a few times. At one boundary the junction diverges from the germline segment, which might be a read error. This chain links TRBV7-9 with TRBJ1-2; 7 bases map to TRBD1. The CDR3 covers 14 residues. The germline V gene has CDR1 SEHNR and CDR2 FQNEAQ (reference sequence). The CDR3 loop reads CACSVTGTVYGYTF. In DNA, the CDR3 is TGTGCCTGCAGCGTAACCGGGACAGTCTATGGCTACACCTTC. Using reference TRBV7-9 and TRBJ1-2 for the parts outside the CDR3, the full variable domain is DTGVSQNPRHKITKRGQNVTFRCDPISEHNRLYWYRQTLGQGPEFLTYFQNEAQLEKSRLLSDRFSAERPKGSFSTLEIQRTEQGDSAMYLCACSVTGTVYGYTFGSGTRLTVV.

There are a few counts of this clonotype. This chain links TRBV2 with TRBJ2-1, with 8 bases identical to TRBD2. The CDR3 totals 14 residues. CDR1 and CDR2 from the germline V gene are SNHLY and FYNNEI. V lost 8 bases to trimming and J lost 6 bases; unmatched junction nucleotides: 9. The CDR3 bases are TGTGCCAGCGGGCGGGGGGCCCCGATCAATGAGCAGTTCTTC. It codes for CASGRGAPINEQFF. Full variable domain (remainder filled in from reference TRBV2 and TRBJ2-1): EPEVTQTPSHQVTQMGQEVILRCVPISNHLYFYWYRQILGQKVEFLVSFYNNEISEKSEIFDDQFSVERPDGSNFTLKIRSTKLEDSAMYFCASGRGAPINEQFFGPGTRLTVL.

The V gene is TRBV12-5, the J gene TRBJ1-1; perhaps TRBD1 as D (6 bases). CDR1 and CDR2 (germline): LGHNT, FRNRAP. Between the trimmed V and J ends, which lost 4 bases and 0 bases, there was a span of 21 bases. The CDR3 consists of 18 residues. CDR3 region: CASGSLTTGAYMNTEAFF. The CDR3 nucleotides are TGTGCTAGTGGTTCCTTAACGACAGGCGCATACATGAACACTGAAGCTTTCTTT.

The rearrangement uses TRBV7-3 and TRBJ2-5, with D perhaps matching TRBD2 (5 bases). Germline V lookup: CDR1 SGHTA, CDR2 FQGTGA. This CDR3 has 15 residues. With 5 bases removed from V and 5 bases from J, the gap between germline ends came to 18 bases. CDR3 nucleotides: TGTGCCAGCAGCCCCGGAAGGTGGGGAGAGGAGACCCAGTACTTC. It translates to CASSPGRWGEETQYF.

V is TRBV6-1 and J is TRBJ2-1; possibly TRBD2 for D (5 bases). Germline values: CDR1 MNHNS, CDR2 SASEGT. V was pared by 2 bases and J by 14 bases, with 7 bases between. This CDR3 spans 10 amino acids. The CDR3 protein is CASSEWEKFF. The CDR3 region has the DNA TGTGCCAGCAGTGAATGGGAGAAGTTCTTC.

The V call is TRBV9, the J call TRBJ2-4; D is possibly TRBD2 (6 bases). Germline V gene data show CDR1 as SGDLS and CDR2 as YYNGEE. The CDR3 length is 15 residues. Between the trimmed V and J ends, which lost 0 bases and 7 bases, there was a span of 14 bases. CDR3 region: CASSVGGEPWNIQYF. For the CDR3, the DNA is TGTGCCAGCAGCGTAGGGGGGGAGCCGTGGAACATTCAGTACTTC.